Below, 8 T cell receptor beta chains from the same sample are listed, as sequenced in a study of cytomegalovirus exposure and HLA in healthy donors. Primers for the PCR totalled 60 Vbeta and 13 Jbeta. The protocol was immunoSEQ multiplex PCR, while the TCRdb copy is restricted to in-frame clones and leaves out a portion. The sample includes around 200,000 clones, more than 85% seen only once; the top ten take 1%. Input material: PBMCs. The receptors stem from a woman between 18 and 30 years old in good health and CMV-seronegative.

The CDR3 reads CASSLLAGAINEQFF. CDR3 in DNA: TGTGCCAGCAGCTTACTAGCGGGAGCTATAAATGAGCAGTTCTTC. The chain has TRBV7-9 and TRBJ2-1, with 10 bases identical to TRBD2. CDR1 SEHNR and CDR2 FQNEAQ come from the germline V gene (reference sequence). The CDR3 consists of 15 residues. V was pared by 2 bases and J by 7 bases, with 5 bases of the junction left unmatched.

The gene calls are TRBV6-1 and TRBJ2-3, with D possibly TRBD1 on 6 matching bases. V lost 8 bases, J lost 4 bases, and 16 bases lay in between. The germline V gene encodes CDR1 MNHNS and CDR2 SASEGT. The CDR3 is 14 amino acids. CDR3 loop: CASAYRVIADTQYF. CDR3 nucleotide sequence: TGTGCCAGCGCTTACAGGGTCATCGCAGATACGCAGTATTTT.

V is TRBV13 and J is TRBJ2-7, with 10 bases aligning to TRBD1. The germline CDR1 and CDR2 sequences are PRHDT and FYEKMQ (reference sequence). The CDR3 runs 14 residues. The J segment lost 4 bases and the V segment lost 5 bases, leaving 5 bases of the junction unmatched. CDR3 residues: CASSPPGQGYEQYF. CDR3 bases: TGTGCCAGCAGCCCACCGGGACAGGGGTACGAGCAGTACTTC.

This chain joins TRBV5-1 and TRBJ2-3; 8 bases map to TRBD2. The CDR3 contains 15 residues. V trimming: 1 base; J trimming: 1 base; junction bases outside the gene matches: 2. In germline, CDR1 is SGHRS, CDR2 YFSETQ. For the CDR3, the DNA is TGCGCCAGCAGCTTGATGCGGGGGGGCACAGATACGCAGTATTTT. This sequence encodes CASSLMRGGTDTQYF.

V gene TRBV25-1 combines with J gene TRBJ2-1, with 11 bases lining up with TRBD1. The length of the CDR3 is 16 residues. Germline assignment: CDR1 MGHDK and CDR2 SYGVNS. With 6 bases clipped from V and 7 bases from J, the junction kept 11 bases outside the gene matches. The CDR3 loop reads CASSHAPGQGGNEQFF. The CDR3 DNA reads TGTGCCAGCAGCCACGCCCCGGGACAGGGGGGGAATGAGCAGTTCTTC.

A few counts support this clone. This chain connects TRBV19 to TRBJ2-5; 10 bases agree with TRBD1. Germline CDR1 LNHDA, CDR2 SQIVND (reference sequence). The CDR3 contains 13 residues. V dropped 6 bases and J dropped 4; count of bases not matched to a gene: 2. CDR3 sequence reads: CASRTGGGETQYF. The DNA of the CDR3 is TGTGCCAGTAGGACAGGGGGCGGAGAGACCCAGTACTTC.

This clone was seen just once. CDR3 DNA sequence: TGTGCCAGCAGCCTCCGAGGTGGTAGGCTCCACGAGCAGTACTTC. Amino acids: CASSLRGGRLHEQYF. The rearrangement links TRBV5-4 to TRBJ2-7; D remains unclear. V was trimmed by 4 bases and J by 5 bases, leaving 19 bases between them. This CDR3 comprises 15 residues. Germline assignment: CDR1 SGHNT and CDR2 YYREEE (reference sequence).

The J gene is TRBJ2-5, the V gene TRBV5-1; maybe TRBD1 (6 bases). The J call is doubtful: the DNA matches TRBJ2-7 better. Germline CDR1 and CDR2: SGHRS and YFSETQ. The length of the CDR3 is 13 residues. The CDR3 region has the DNA TGCGCCAGCAGCTGGGACAACTCCTACGAGCAGTACTTC. Protein product: CASSWDNSYEQYF.